This T cell receptor (beta chain) appears in the sequencing data of a study of identical twins. Overall study results and limits: Fewer insertions characterized abundant cord blood beta clonotypes, whereas memory repertoires showed none.

The V end was cut by 1 base, the J end by 0 bases, with 10 bases between. This CDR3 is built from 16 residues. Template switching supplied a universal primer site; unique molecular identifiers were carried on the cDNA. TCRdb re-analysed the 5' RACE reads in MiXCR, keeping a single row per CDR3 protein. The table shows about 530,000 distinct CDR3 sequences, with 15% occurring only once. Turning to this clonotype: Antigen specificity is unknown.

The sample also formed part of further work on yellow fever vaccine responses in identical twins. In that study: Twins showed a vaccine T cell response that reportedly seemed partly convergent, partly personalized.

The source material was CD4+ T cells sorted from blood. This TCR was recovered from a woman aged 18-29 years in good health. The chain carries TRBV12-3 or TRBV12-4 and TRBJ2-1; D uncertain. CDR3 bases: TGTGCCAGCAGTTTAGACCCCTACCGCTCCTACAATGAGCAGTTCTTC. Translated: CASSLDPYRSYNEQFF.